Following are 27 T cell receptor beta chains from one sample sequenced in a study of tumor-infiltrating lymphocytes in primary liver carcinoma. The template, roughly 0.45 ug total RNA, yielded TCR beta cDNA made with a constant-region primer. Investigators got TCR beta libraries out of three nested multiplex PCR rounds, done with slightly modified ARM-PCR. The two initial PCR rounds, nine to eleven cycles each, used TRBV1-TRBV30 forward and C-beta reverse primers. TCRdb re-called the multiplex PCR reads through MiXCR, storing one row per CDR3 protein. The table has roughly 80,000 distinct CDR3 sequences, approximately 70% seen once; the top ten hold roughly 25%. Total RNA and DNA came together from approximately 22-30 mg of bulk tissue without cell sorting. The specimen was tumor-adjacent normal liver tissue. These receptors all stem from a middle-aged man with primary liver carcinoma and hepatitis B virus infection.

Concerning this clonotype itself: The junction shows a germline mismatch at one end, possibly a read error. V is TRBV11-2 and J is TRBJ2-1; 11 bases are a match to TRBD2. Germline V gene sequence: CDR1 SGHAT, CDR2 FQNNGV. The CDR3 spans 18 residues. CDR3 amino acids: CVSSPCPLLAGVTSEQFF. CDR3 coding DNA: TGTGTCAGCAGCCCATGCCCCCTACTAGCGGGAGTTACCTCGGAGCAGTTCTTC.

The chain carries TRBV4-2 and TRBJ1-2; tentative D call: TRBD1 (6 bases). The CDR3 is 14 residues long. V dropped 11 bases and J dropped 4 bases, with 20 bases sitting between them. Germline assignment: CDR1 LGHNA and CDR2 YNFKEQ. CDR3 loop: CACNQHRERYGYTF. For the CDR3, the DNA is TGTGCCTGCAACCAGCACAGGGAACGCTATGGCTACACCTTC.

With respect to this clonotype: It may be a read error: a sequence one base away is much more abundant. This rearrangement joins TRBV7-9 to TRBJ2-3, with 7 bases matching TRBD2. The germline CDR1 and CDR2 sequences are SEHNR and FQNEAQ (reference sequence). The CDR3 contains 16 residues. This chain's CDR3 is CASSILADTSTDTHYF. The CDR3 nucleotides are TGTGCCAGCAGCATTCTAGCGGATACTAGCACAGATACGCATTATTTT.

CDR3 sequence reads: CSCSRSSTDTQYF. In DNA, the CDR3 is TGCAGCTGTAGCCGGAGTAGCACAGATACGCAGTATTTT. This chain joins TRBV29-1 and TRBJ2-3; D unclear. CDR3 length: 13 residues. V lost 8 bases, J lost 0 bases, and 12 bases lay in between. Germline CDR1 SQVTM, CDR2 ANQGSEA.

Note on this clonotype: A read error is possible here, since a much larger clone lies one base away. The rearrangement uses TRBV28 and TRBJ1-6, with TRBD1 matching 7 bases. The germline gives CDR1 MDHEN, CDR2 SYDVKM. The CDR3 sequence is 16 residues long. CDR3 nucleotide sequence: TGTCCCAGCAGTTTGCTGGCGACAGGGTATAATTCACCCCTCCACTTT. Translation: CPSSLLATGYNSPLHF.

As concerns this clonotype: The germline gene is not matched at one end of the junction; a read error may be the cause. V is TRBV7-9 and J is TRBJ2-5; D uncertain. Looked up from germline, CDR1 is SEHNR and CDR2 is FQNEAQ (reference sequence). CDR3 length equals 12 residues. The CDR3 sequence: CARSLSHETQYF. For the CDR3, the DNA is TGTGCCAGGAGCTTAAGTCACGAGACCCAGTACTTC.

This clonotype occurred many times. Written as DNA, the CDR3 is TGTGCCAGTTCGCTCGGCAGGTTCTCCTACAATGAGCAGTTCTTC. The encoded protein is CASSLGRFSYNEQFF. The chain carries TRBV6-5 and TRBJ2-1; D is undetermined. CDR1 MNHEY and CDR2 SVGAGI come from the germline V gene. The V end was cut by 9 bases, the J end by 0 bases, with 15 bases between. CDR3 length equals 15 residues.

This clonotype was recorded a few times. The chain couples TRBV12-3 or TRBV12-4 to TRBJ1-2; no clear D. This CDR3 has 12 residues. The chain's CDR3 is CVGSLRAWGYTF. In nucleotides, the CDR3 is TGTGTCGGCAGTTTGAGAGCTTGGGGCTACACCTTC.

V usage is TRBV7-2 and J usage is TRBJ2-1; tentatively, D is TRBD2 (6 bases). Germline values: CDR1 SGHTA, CDR2 FQGNSA. Trimming shortened V by 2 bases and J by 12 bases, and 14 bases separated the two germline ends. The CDR3 totals 13 residues. The CDR3 sequence is CASSLPGTQAQFF. The CDR3 coding sequence is TGTGCCAGCAGCTTACCCGGGACTCAGGCGCAGTTCTTC.

The V and J genes are TRBV6-2 or TRBV6-3 and TRBJ2-3; D unresolved. Germline V gives CDR1 MNHEY, CDR2 SVGEGT. The V end was cut by 0 bases, the J end by 7 bases, with 8 bases between. The CDR3 sequence is 13 residues long. CDR3 sequence (DNA): TGTGCCAGCAGTTACTCTAGCCCTTATACGCAGTATTTT. Protein sequence: CASSYSSPYTQYF.

This clonotype has just one count. The gene calls are TRBV20-1 and TRBJ2-1, with a possible D match to TRBD2 (5 bases). Trimming pared 6 bases from V and 0 bases from J, leaving 9 bases between. Germline CDR1 and CDR2: DFQATT and SNEGSKA (reference sequence). This CDR3 comprises 13 residues. The CDR3 sequence is CSAGRSSYNEQFF. The CDR3 coding sequence is TGCAGTGCAGGGAGAAGCTCCTACAATGAGCAGTTCTTC.

Remarks on this clonotype: Given the absence of the conserved phenylalanine or tryptophan at the CDR3 end, a read error is likely. The chain employs TRBV29-1 and TRBJ2-1; 15 nucleotides align to TRBD2. CDR1 SQVTM and CDR2 ANQGSEA come from the germline V gene. The CDR3 is 15 amino acids. This CDR3 is CNVGLAGGFYNEQFI. The CDR3 region has the DNA TGCAACGTTGGACTAGCGGGAGGGTTCTACAATGAGCAGTTCATC.

The chain joins TRBV28 to TRBJ2-7, with 8 nucleotides matching TRBD1. The CDR3 consists of 13 residues. Losses at the gene ends were 5 bases for V and 9 bases for J; bases not matched to a gene: 9. CDR1 and CDR2 from the germline V gene are MDHEN and SYDVKM. The CDR3 nucleotides read TGTGCCAGCAGTCCTGGGACAGGCGTCGGGCAGTACTTC. Translating gives CASSPGTGVGQYF.

The J gene is TRBJ2-2, the V gene TRBV4-2; D might be TRBD2 (6 bases). The V end lost 4 bases, the J end lost 16 bases, and 25 bases lay between the germline ends. The CDR3 has 15 residues. The germline gives CDR1 LGHNA, CDR2 YNFKEQ. The CDR3 sequence: CASSPMIGRTGDPFF. DNA of the CDR3: TGTGCCAGCAGCCCGATGATAGGGAGGACCGGGGATCCGTTTTTT.

Points on this clonotype: As the CDR3 is not closed by the conserved phenylalanine or tryptophan, this likely results from a read error. This chain links TRBV28 with TRBJ1-4, with 7 bases fitting TRBD1. Trimming removed 5 bases from V and 5 bases from J; junction bases left unmatched: 5. The CDR3 loop spans 14 amino acids. Germline V gene lookup returns CDR1 MDHEN and CDR2 SYDVKM. The CDR3 bases are TGTGCCAGCAGTATACAGGGGCGAAATGAAAAACTGTTTCTT. Protein: CASSIQGRNEKLFL.

Comments on this clonotype: It may be a read error: a sequence one base away is much more abundant. The V gene is TRBV28, the J gene TRBJ1-5, with a possible D match to TRBD1 (5 bases). Germline loops: CDR1 MDHEN, CDR2 SYDVKM. Trimming took 10 bases from V and 0 from J, leaving 13 bases between them. This CDR3 has 14 amino acids. DNA of the CDR3: TGTGCCATCAACCTACAGGTTAGCAATCAGCCCCAGCATTTT. Translating gives CAINLQVSNQPQHF.

Worth noting for this clonotype: One end of the junction varies from germline; a read error may be responsible. The chain links TRBV4-2 to TRBJ2-7, with 9 bases that match TRBD2. CDR3 length equals 16 residues. CDR1 and CDR2 (germline): LGHNA, YNFKEQ. The CDR3 loop reads CASNQAASGVSYEQYF. As DNA, the CDR3 is TGTGCCAGCAACCAAGCGGCTAGCGGGGTTTCCTATGAGCAGTATTTC.

This clonotype was seen only a few times. One junction end disagrees with the germline gene, perhaps due to a read error. The CDR3 here is CASSQDDSPNIGYTF. In nucleotides, the CDR3 is TGTGCCAGCAGCCAAGATGACAGCCCTAATATTGGTTACACCTTC. The genes are TRBV4-1 and TRBJ1-2; D may be TRBD1 (5 bases). The germline V gene encodes CDR1 MGHRA and CDR2 YSYEKL. This CDR3 region has 15 residues.

To note about this clonotype: At one end, the junction sequence differs from germline, possibly due to a read error. V and J are TRBV10-3 and TRBJ2-2; 7 bases are shared with TRBD1. The CDR3 sequence is 16 residues long. CDR1 and CDR2 from the germline V gene are ENHRY and SYGVKD. The CDR3 spells CAIMGTEAGNTWEPFF. The CDR3 nucleotides read TGTGCCATCATGGGGACAGAAGCTGGGAACACCTGGGAGCCGTTTTTT.

This clonotype was counted only a few times. The conserved final phenylalanine or tryptophan is absent from the CDR3, which likely points to a read error. The V gene is TRBV4-1, the J gene TRBJ1-5, with D possibly being TRBD1 (5 bases). The CDR3 totals 15 residues. The ends were cut back, 1 base at V and 6 bases at J, with 13 bases in the middle. CDR1 MGHRA and CDR2 YSYEKL come from the germline V gene. CDR3 nucleotide sequence: TGCGCCAGCAGCCAAGCACAGGCCTCGGGTCAGCCCCAGCATCTT. This translates into CASSQAQASGQPQHL.

The V call is TRBV6-4, the J call TRBJ2-3; unclear D gene. The CDR3 is 14 residues long. V gave up 3 bases and J gave up 2 bases, with 9 bases separating them. Germline values: CDR1 MRHNA, CDR2 SNTAGT. This CDR3 is CASSEARATDTQYF. The CDR3 bases are TGTGCCAGCAGTGAAGCGAGAGCCACAGATACGCAGTATTTT.

As concerns this clonotype: An end of the junction differs from the germline gene, which may be a read error. The chain uses TRBV11-2 and TRBJ1-6; D call uncertain. The germline V gene has CDR1 SGHAT and CDR2 FQNNGV. The CDR3 contains 16 residues. This CDR3 reads CASCPRRTTANSPLHF. DNA of the CDR3: TGCGCCAGCTGCCCGCGTCGGACCACGGCTAACTCACCCCTCCACTTT. Drawing the rest from reference TRBV11-2 and TRBJ1-6, the complete variable domain is EAGVAQSPRYKIIEKRQSVAFWCNPISGHATLYWYQQILGQGPKLLIQFQNNGVVDDSQLPKDRFSAERLKGVDSTLKIQPAKLEDSAVYLCASCPRRTTANSPLHFGNGTRLTVT.

This clonotype is deemed medium-sized. This chain joins TRBV29-1 and TRBJ2-1; maybe TRBD1 (5 bases). The CDR3 consists of 10 residues. The V gene lost 7 bases and the J gene lost 10 bases, with 11 bases spanning the gap. Germline V gene sequence: CDR1 SQVTM, CDR2 ANQGSEA. CDR3 coding DNA: TGCAGCGGCACAGGTCGGGAGCAGTTCTTC. Its translation: CSGTGREQFF.

This sequence joins TRBV24-1 and TRBJ2-3, with TRBD2 as a possible D gene (6 bases). The V end was cut by 10 bases, the J end by 0 bases, with 25 bases between. CDR3 size: 18 residues. The germline V gene has CDR1 KGHDR and CDR2 SFDVKD. Here the CDR3 reads CATGPGLAELTSTDTQYF. In DNA, the CDR3 is TGTGCCACAGGACCGGGACTGGCGGAACTTACTAGCACAGATACGCAGTATTTT.

Worth noting for this clonotype: The CDR3 end shows no conserved phenylalanine or tryptophan, and so a read error is likely. The V gene is TRBV7-9, the J gene TRBJ2-7, with 11 nucleotides matching TRBD2. The CDR3 is made up of 14 amino acids. J lost 3 bases, V lost 9 bases, and 7 bases had no gene match. Germline V gene data show CDR1 as SEHNR and CDR2 as FQNEAQ (reference sequence). The CDR3 nucleotides read TGTGCCAGTAGCCGGACTAGCGGGTACTACGAGCAGTACTTA. This codes for CASSRTSGYYEQYL.

This clonotype was observed once. The junction departs from germline at one end; a sequencing error may be responsible. CDR3 coding DNA: TGTGCCAGCAGCATTGCGGGATTCTACGAACAGTACTTC. Translation: CASSIAGFYEQYF. The rearrangement joins TRBV28 to TRBJ2-7, with a tentative D call TRBD2 (6 bases). Germline lookup yields CDR1 MDHEN and CDR2 SYDVKM. This CDR3 spans 13 amino acids.

Comment on this clonotype: The junction does not match germline at one end; this may be a read error. The chain carries TRBV6-2 or TRBV6-3 and TRBJ1-5, with D perhaps TRBD1 (6 bases). Germline V gene data show CDR1 as MNHEY and CDR2 as SVGEGT. The CDR3 is made up of 14 amino acids. CDR3 sequence: CASREQGSNQPHHF. CDR3 bases: TGTGCCAGCAGGGAACAGGGTAGCAATCAGCCCCATCATTTT.